Following are 20 T cell receptor beta chains from one sample sequenced in a study of memory CD4+ T cells and cytomegalovirus serostatus (dated by TCRdb to the late 2010s). Libraries came from the immunoSEQ multiplex PCR assay. TCRdb obtained this table from immuneACCESS and retained in-frame rearrangements with V and J assigned. These tables miss some clones; where compared with another copy, unresolved V genes account for less than half of the shortfall, and the remainder is unexplained. The sample contains about 60,000 clones, around 80% of them found a single time. The top ten clones comprise almost 0.55% of the sample. Single viable CD3+CD4+CD8-CD45RO+ cells were sorted as memory CD4+ T cells on a FACSAria II. Sample: memory CD4+ T cells from blood. These receptors came from an adult in good health and CMV-seronegative. Some clones in this sample may be carry-over from other donors' samples.

The V gene is TRBV5-5, the J gene TRBJ2-1; D remains unclear. Germline V gene sequence: CDR1 SGHKS, CDR2 YYEKEE (reference sequence). This CDR3 spans 12 amino acids. Deletions cut 3 bases from V and 5 bases from J, with 6 bases between. CDR3 bases: TGTGCCAGCAGCTCCGAGGACAATGAGCAGTTCTTC. Translation gives CASSSEDNEQFF.

The chain employs TRBV11-2 and TRBJ2-1, with TRBD2 identical over 15 bases. The CDR3 contains 15 residues. Germline V gene data show CDR1 as SGHAT and CDR2 as FQNNGV. With V trimmed by 5 bases and J by 10 bases, 6 bases remained unmatched. The CDR3 DNA reads TGTGCCAGCAGCACAGGACTAGCGGGGGGGCTGGAGCAGTTCTTC. This codes for CASSTGLAGGLEQFF.

This rearrangement joins TRBV9 to TRBJ2-3; TRBD1 matches at 7 bases. The CDR3 consists of 17 residues. Germline CDR1 reads SGDLS; CDR2 reads YYNGEE. The J segment lost 1 base and the V segment lost 1 base, leaving 9 bases of the junction unmatched. The CDR3 sequence: CASSVTFWTGGTDTQYF. CDR3 nucleotide sequence: TGTGCCAGCAGCGTAACATTCTGGACAGGAGGCACAGATACGCAGTATTTT.

The genes are TRBV18 and TRBJ2-3; TRBD2 matches at 8 bases. With V trimmed by 0 bases and J by 1 base, 3 bases remained unmatched. Germline CDR1 is KGHSH and CDR2 is LQKENI. The length of the CDR3 is 16 residues. The CDR3, as DNA: TGTGCCAGCTCACCACCGGCGGGAGGACGCACAGATACGCAGTATTTT. Protein: CASSPPAGGRTDTQYF. The entire variable domain, with the rest obtained from reference TRBV18 and TRBJ2-3, is as follows: NAGVMQNPRHLVRRRGQEARLRCSPMKGHSHVYWYRQLPEEGLKFMVYLQKENIIDESGMPKERFSAEFPKEGPSILRIQQVVRGDSAAYFCASSPPAGGRTDTQYFGPGTRLTVL.

The chain employs TRBV6-5 and TRBJ1-1; no firm D call. There are 14 residues in the CDR3. The V gene lost 2 bases and the J gene lost 4 bases, with 11 bases spanning the gap. Germline lookup yields CDR1 MNHEY and CDR2 SVGAGI. DNA for the CDR3: TGTGCCAGCAGTTACGGGTGGGGTGCCACTGAAGCTTTCTTT. This codes for CASSYGWGATEAFF.

The rearrangement links TRBV6-5 to TRBJ1-1; D might be TRBD1 (6 bases). The germline V and J ends were trimmed by 8 bases and 0 bases, with 10 bases remaining between them. This CDR3 spans 13 amino acids. The germline V gene has CDR1 MNHEY and CDR2 SVGAGI. This CDR3 reads CASGGSLNTEAFF. CDR3 sequence (DNA): TGTGCCAGCGGGGGCAGCTTGAACACTGAAGCTTTCTTT.

This chain links TRBV6-1 with TRBJ1-6, with 9 bases matching TRBD1. The CDR3 loop spans 16 amino acids. V shed 2 bases, J shed 8 bases, and the junction held 7 bases outside the gene matches. CDR1 is MNHNS, CDR2 SASEGT, per germline. The chain's CDR3 is CASSELSGQGYSPLHF. In nucleotides, the CDR3 is TGTGCCAGCAGTGAACTTAGTGGACAGGGGTATTCACCCCTCCACTTT.

The chain employs TRBV7-9 and TRBJ2-1; 10 bases align to TRBD1. The CDR3 covers 15 residues. V shed 3 bases, J shed 5 bases, and the junction held 4 bases outside the gene matches. CDR1 SEHNR and CDR2 FQNEAQ come from the germline V gene (reference sequence). CDR3 region: CASSFWGTGDNEQFF. The CDR3 DNA is TGTGCCAGCAGCTTTTGGGGGACAGGGGACAATGAGCAGTTCTTC.

Here the CDR3 DNA reads TGTGCCAGCAAGGTCCAAGGGGGGTTCTCGGGGGGCTACACCTTC. This sequence encodes CASKVQGGFSGGYTF. The V and J genes are TRBV2 and TRBJ1-2, with TRBD1 as a possible D gene (6 bases). The CDR3 runs to 15 residues. V lost 7 bases and J 8 bases, leaving 23 bases between the germline ends. Per the germline V gene, CDR1 is SNHLY and CDR2 is FYNNEI. The entire variable domain, with the rest obtained from reference TRBV2 and TRBJ1-2, is as follows: EPEVTQTPSHQVTQMGQEVILRCVPISNHLYFYWYRQILGQKVEFLVSFYNNEISEKSEIFDDQFSVERPDGSNFTLKIRSTKLEDSAMYFCASKVQGGFSGGYTFGSGTRLTVV.

Only one count was recorded for this clone. The rearrangement uses TRBV5-4 and TRBJ1-2; TRBD1 matches 7 bases. Losses at the gene ends were 4 bases for V and 4 bases for J; bases not matched to a gene: 16. CDR3 size: 17 residues. Germline V gene lookup returns CDR1 SGHNT and CDR2 YYREEE (reference sequence). The CDR3 coding sequence is TGTGCCAGCAGCACGGGAGGGGGCGCGGGTTTGAGCTATGGCTACACCTTC. Its protein product is CASSTGGGAGLSYGYTF.

The chain carries TRBV10-1 and TRBJ2-1; D is uncertain. Trimming removed 4 bases from V and 9 bases from J, with 16 bases in between. Per the germline V gene, CDR1 is WNHNN and CDR2 is SYGVQD (reference sequence). The CDR3 runs 14 residues. The CDR3 region is CASSAPRDMGEQFF. The DNA for the CDR3 is TGCGCCAGCAGTGCCCCTAGAGACATGGGTGAGCAGTTCTTC.

This chain joins TRBV2 and TRBJ1-1; D is undetermined. Germline-derived CDR1 and CDR2 are SNHLY and FYNNEI. This CDR3 has 13 residues. V lost 2 bases and J 1 base, leaving 5 bases between the germline ends. CDR3 in amino acids: CASSEQKNTEAFF. For the CDR3, the DNA is TGTGCCAGCAGTGAACAGAAGAACACTGAAGCTTTCTTT.

The chain recombines TRBV6-5 with TRBJ1-1; a possible D gene is TRBD1 (5 bases). There are 15 residues in the CDR3. Trimming shortened V by 2 bases and J by 0 bases, and 10 bases separated the two germline ends. Germline V gene sequence: CDR1 MNHEY, CDR2 SVGAGI. CDR3 sequence: CASSYNRLMNTEAFF. The CDR3 bases are TGTGCCAGCAGTTACAACAGGTTAATGAACACTGAAGCTTTCTTT.

The chain recombines TRBV7-3 with TRBJ2-3; tentatively, D is TRBD2 (6 bases). The CDR3 sequence is 14 residues long. The V end lost 1 base, the J end lost 5 bases, and 10 bases lay between the germline ends. From germline, CDR1 is SGHTA and CDR2 FQGTGA. CDR3 region: CASSLNGAGDTQYF. CDR3 DNA: TGTGCCAGCAGCTTAAATGGAGCGGGAGATACGCAGTATTTT.

The chain has TRBV28 and TRBJ1-4; D perhaps matches TRBD1 (5 bases). The CDR3 length is 17 residues. The V end lost 5 bases, the J end lost 0 bases, and 16 bases lay between the germline ends. Germline CDR1 reads MDHEN; CDR2 reads SYDVKM. CDR3 coding DNA: TGTGCCAGCAGTCCTTCGCGGGGGGTTGCAACTAATGAAAAACTGTTTTTT. This gives the protein CASSPSRGVATNEKLFF. Drawing the rest from reference TRBV28 and TRBJ1-4, the complete variable domain is DVKVTQSSRYLVKRTGEKVFLECVQDMDHENMFWYRQDPGLGLRLIYFSYDVKMKEKGDIPEGYSVSREKKERFSLILESASTNQTSMYLCASSPSRGVATNEKLFFGSGTQLSVL.

This clone occurred a few times. The J gene is TRBJ2-3, the V gene TRBV10-3; TRBD1 is a possible D gene (6 bases). V lost 2 bases to trimming and J lost 7 bases, with 10 bases between them. Germline V gives CDR1 ENHRY, CDR2 SYGVKD. This CDR3 contains 13 residues. The DNA of the CDR3 is TGTGCCATCAGTGAGGAGAGGGGGAATACGCAGTATTTT. Its protein is CAISEERGNTQYF.

The CDR3: CASSVRVDRVDSYNEQFF. Here the CDR3 DNA reads TGTGCCAGCAGTGTAAGGGTAGACAGGGTAGATTCCTACAATGAGCAGTTCTTC. This chain connects TRBV6-1 to TRBJ2-1; 7 bases map to TRBD1. CDR3 length equals 18 residues. Germline values: CDR1 MNHNS, CDR2 SASEGT. V shed 4 bases and J 1 base; nucleotides not matched to a gene: 13.

This clone was counted a few times. This rearrangement joins TRBV5-4 to TRBJ2-5; D unresolved. The CDR3 loop spans 14 amino acids. With 0 bases removed from V and 5 bases from J, the gap between germline ends came to 11 bases. The germline gives CDR1 SGHNT, CDR2 YYREEE (reference sequence). CDR3 nucleotides: TGTGCCAGCAGCTTGGGGGCCCGATGGGAGACCCAGTACTTC. Its protein is CASSLGARWETQYF.

V is TRBV5-4 and J is TRBJ2-5; maybe TRBD1 (5 bases). This CDR3 is built from 15 residues. V was clipped by 3 bases and J by 2 bases, with 14 bases between them. Germline loops: CDR1 SGHNT, CDR2 YYREEE (reference sequence). The CDR3 region has the DNA TGTGCCAGCAGCTCGATGTCAGGGTCACAAGAGACCCAGTACTTC. Translation gives CASSSMSGSQETQYF.

This clone appeared a few times. The chain combines TRBV30 with TRBJ1-1; D may be TRBD1 (5 bases). Germline assignment: CDR1 GTSNPN and CDR2 SVGIG (reference sequence). The CDR3 consists of 13 residues. Trimming removed 3 bases from V and 3 bases from J, with 11 bases in between. The CDR3 DNA reads TGTGCCTGGAGCTGGGGCCCGGACACTGAAGCTTTCTTT. Protein: CAWSWGPDTEAFF.